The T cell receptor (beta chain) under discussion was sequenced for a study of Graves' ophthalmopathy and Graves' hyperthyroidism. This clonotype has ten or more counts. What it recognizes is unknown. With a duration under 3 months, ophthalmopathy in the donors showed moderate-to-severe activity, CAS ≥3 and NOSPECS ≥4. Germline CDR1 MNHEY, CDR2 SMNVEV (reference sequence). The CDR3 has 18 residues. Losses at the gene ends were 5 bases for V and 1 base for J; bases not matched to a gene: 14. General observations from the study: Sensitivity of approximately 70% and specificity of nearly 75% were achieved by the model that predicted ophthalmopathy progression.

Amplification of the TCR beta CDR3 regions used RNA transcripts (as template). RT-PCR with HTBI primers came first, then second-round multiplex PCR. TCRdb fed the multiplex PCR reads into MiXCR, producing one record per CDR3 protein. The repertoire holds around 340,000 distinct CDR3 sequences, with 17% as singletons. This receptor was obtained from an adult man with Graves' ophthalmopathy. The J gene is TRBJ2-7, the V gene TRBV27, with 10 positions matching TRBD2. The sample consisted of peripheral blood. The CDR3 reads CASSLRPGGLAPSYEQYF. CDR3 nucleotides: TGTGCCAGCAGTCTCCGACCCGGGGGACTAGCGCCTTCCTACGAGCAGTACTTC.